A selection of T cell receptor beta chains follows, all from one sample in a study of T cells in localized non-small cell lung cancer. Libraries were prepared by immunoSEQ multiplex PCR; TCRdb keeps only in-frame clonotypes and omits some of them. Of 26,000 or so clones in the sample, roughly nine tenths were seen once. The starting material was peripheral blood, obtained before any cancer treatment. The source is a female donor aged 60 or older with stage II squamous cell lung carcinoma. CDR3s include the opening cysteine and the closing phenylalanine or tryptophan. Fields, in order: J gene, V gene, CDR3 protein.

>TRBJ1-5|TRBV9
CASSAGEGNQPQHF
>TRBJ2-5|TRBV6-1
CASSEEGSETQYF
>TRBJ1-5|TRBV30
CAWSHRENQPQHF
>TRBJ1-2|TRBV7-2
CASSQTTAMTYGYTF
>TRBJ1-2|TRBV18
CASSLDRDYGYTF
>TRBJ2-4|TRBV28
CASSSPSLAKNIQYF
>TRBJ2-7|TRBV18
CASSPARVRDEQYF
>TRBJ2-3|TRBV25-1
CASSERLTDTQYF
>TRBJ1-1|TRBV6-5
CATRDGNTEAFF
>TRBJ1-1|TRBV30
CAWRRTGSMNTEAFF
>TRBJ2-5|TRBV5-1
CASSGGASVQETQYF
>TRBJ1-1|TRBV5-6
CASSFGGNTEAFF
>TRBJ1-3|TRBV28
CASSGTGNSGNTIYF
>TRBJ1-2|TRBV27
CASSSRVTGGYTF
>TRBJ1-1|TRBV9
CASSVGSASEAFF
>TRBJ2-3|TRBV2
CASRSPGAKGVQYF
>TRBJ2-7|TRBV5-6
CASSPGAVRVQYF
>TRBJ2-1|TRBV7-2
CASSQLTTSYNEQFF
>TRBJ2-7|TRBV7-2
CASSPRLAGTYEQYF
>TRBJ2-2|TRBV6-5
CASTPRLVDGELFF
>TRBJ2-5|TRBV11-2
CASSVSEETQYF
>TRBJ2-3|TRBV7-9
CASSSGPDTDTQYF
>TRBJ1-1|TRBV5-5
CASSWGTDTEAFF
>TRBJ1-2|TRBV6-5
CASRGRSFYGYTF
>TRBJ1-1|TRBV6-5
CASSYSKAGNTEAFF
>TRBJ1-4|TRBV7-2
CASSLARYGGSTNEKLFF
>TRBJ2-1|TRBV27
CASSSGTSGYNEQFF
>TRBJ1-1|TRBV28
CASTQQGAYTEAFF
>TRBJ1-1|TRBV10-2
CASSGSLNTEAFF
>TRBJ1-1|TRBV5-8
CASSLAEGANTEAFF
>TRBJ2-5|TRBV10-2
CASSESQVETQYF
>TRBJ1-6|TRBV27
CASRSFYNSPLHF
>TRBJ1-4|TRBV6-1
CASRDRDRGNEKLFF
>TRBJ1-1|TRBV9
CASSVVQGGTEAFF
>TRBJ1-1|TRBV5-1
CATANGPGFPEAFF
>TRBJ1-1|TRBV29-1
CSVEGGGGSEAFF
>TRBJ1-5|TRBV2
CASRSGIYSNQPQHF
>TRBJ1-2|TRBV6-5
CASRATVYGYTF
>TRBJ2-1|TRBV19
CASSIPGIWNEQFF
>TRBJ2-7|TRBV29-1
CSVEEPHEQYF
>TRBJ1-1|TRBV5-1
CASSPGQGVGTEAFF
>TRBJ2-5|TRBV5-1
CASSLEPPQETQYF